A selection of T cell receptor beta chains follows, all from one sample in a study of T cell responses to AZD1222 COVID-19 vaccine. TCRdb's copy holds only in-frame clones and misses some; the assay was immunoSEQ multiplex PCR. The sample lists under 170,000 clones; 80% to 95% were seen once. The specimen comprised peripheral blood, sampled 28 days after the second AZD1222 dose. These TCRs come from an adult who received the AZD1222 COVID-19 vaccine. Each CDR3 is given with its conserved first and last residue. The D gene is left open where the match is weak. Where a row states a size, it is once, few, many or the class of an expanded clone; other rows omit it.

TRBJ2-3 | TRBV18 | - | - | CASSRGTPPDTQYF | TGTGCCAGCTCACGGGGAACACCCCCGGATACGCAGTATTTT
TRBJ2-1 | TRBV27 | - | - | CASSELVRLVGNEQFF | TGTGCCAGCAGTGAACTAGTACGGCTTGTCGGCAATGAGCAGTTCTTC
TRBJ1-3 | TRBV11-3 | - | - | CASSFGEAGNTIYF | TGTGCCAGCAGCTTCGGGGAGGCTGGAAACACCATATATTTT
TRBJ2-1 | TRBV19 | - | TRBD2 | CASKLAGRGNEQFF | TGTGCCAGTAAGCTAGCGGGAAGGGGAAATGAGCAGTTCTTC
TRBJ2-7 | TRBV18 | few | - | CASSTPNYEQYF | TGTGCCAGTAGTACTCCGAACTACGAGCAGTACTTC
TRBJ2-3 | TRBV6-1 | - | TRBD2 | CASSDSGRAAGTQYF | TGTGCCAGCAGTGACAGCGGGAGGGCAGCGGGTACGCAGTATTTT
TRBJ2-1 | TRBV7-8 | - | TRBD2 | CASSLAPGLAGWEQFF | TGTGCCAGCAGCTTAGCGCCGGGACTAGCGGGATGGGAGCAGTTCTTC
TRBJ1-6 | TRBV27 | - | - | CASSFVGSDSPLHF | TGTGCCAGCAGTTTTGTGGGGAGCGATTCACCCCTCCACTTT
TRBJ2-7 | TRBV3-1/TRBV3-2 | - | TRBD1 | CASSRGQGVSYEQYF | TGTGCCAGCAGCCGAGGACAGGGTGTGAGCTACGAGCAGTACTTC
TRBJ1-2 | TRBV28 | - | - | CASSPSSVYVGYGYTF | TGTGCCAGCAGTCCTTCTTCGGTGTATGTGGGCTATGGCTACACCTTC
TRBJ1-2 | TRBV9 | - | - | CASSTRTGYTF | TGTGCCAGCAGCACCCGGACAGGCTACACCTTC
TRBJ1-1 | TRBV2 | - | - | CASGGGGPEAFF | TGTGCCAGTGGGGGGGGAGGCCCTGAAGCTTTCTTT
TRBJ1-2 | TRBV7-9 | - | - | CASSLGDGYTF | TGTGCCAGCAGCTTGGGGGACGGCTACACCTTC
TRBJ1-6 | TRBV5-1 | - | - | CASSLAGTDNSPLHF | TGCGCCAGCAGCTTGGCCGGGACGGACAATTCACCCCTCCACTTT
TRBJ1-5 | TRBV12-3/TRBV12-4 | - | - | CASSLPGNQPQHF | TGTGCCAGCAGTTTGCCAGGCAATCAGCCCCAGCATTTT
TRBJ1-1 | TRBV19 | - | TRBD1 | CASSIRTGGYTEAFF | TGTGCCAGTAGTATCCGGACAGGGGGCTACACTGAAGCTTTCTTT
TRBJ2-5 | TRBV15 | once | - | CATSSYRDQETQYF | TGTGCCACCAGCAGTTACAGGGACCAAGAGACCCAGTACTTC
TRBJ1-6 | TRBV6-5 | - | TRBD1 | CASSYRDSNSPLHF | TGTGCCAGCAGTTACCGGGACAGTAATTCACCCCTCCACTTT
TRBJ1-2 | TRBV4-1 | - | - | CASSPSGRGSDYGYTF | TGCGCCAGCAGCCCCTCGGGTCGGGGTTCCGACTATGGCTACACCTTC
TRBJ2-2 | TRBV6-5 | - | - | CASSYGAANTGELFF | TGTGCCAGCAGTTACGGGGCAGCGAACACCGGGGAGCTGTTTTTT
TRBJ1-5 | TRBV5-5 | - | - | CASSLGPVYSNQPQHF | TGTGCCAGCAGCTTGGGGCCGGTTTATAGCAATCAGCCCCAGCATTTT
TRBJ1-1 | TRBV6-5 | - | - | CASSYGLGGVGTEAFF | TGTGCCAGCAGTTACGGGCTGGGTGGAGTAGGTACTGAAGCTTTCTTT
TRBJ1-2 | TRBV27 | - | - | CASAAGSTHGYTF | TGTGCCAGCGCGGCAGGGAGTACACATGGCTACACCTTC
TRBJ2-1 | TRBV6-6 | - | TRBD2 | CASSRYSGRGRNEQFF | TGTGCCAGCAGTAGATATAGCGGGAGGGGGAGGAATGAGCAGTTCTTC
TRBJ2-1 | TRBV3-1/TRBV3-2 | - | - | CASSQERVSWDEQFF | TGTGCCAGCAGCCAAGAGCGGGTGAGCTGGGATGAGCAGTTCTTC
TRBJ2-2 | TRBV2 | - | TRBD1 | CASSRQGEITGELFF | TGTGCCAGCAGCCGACAGGGGGAAATTACCGGGGAGCTGTTTTTT
TRBJ1-4 | TRBV7-9 | - | - | CASSLGGPGGRTNEKLFF | TGTGCCAGCAGCCTTGGGGGACCGGGGGGCAGAACTAATGAAAAACTGTTTTTT
TRBJ2-1 | TRBV3-1/TRBV3-2 | few | TRBD2 | CASSHSGGNEQFF | TGTGCCAGCAGCCATTCGGGAGGGAATGAGCAGTTCTTC
TRBJ1-5 | TRBV19 | - | - | CASSILGNSNQPQHF | TGTGCCAGTAGTATTCTGGGAAATAGCAATCAGCCCCAGCATTTT
TRBJ1-4 | TRBV19 | - | - | CASSIVRRGGEKLFF | TGTGCCAGTAGTATAGTCCGCAGGGGCGGTGAAAAACTGTTTTTT
TRBJ1-2 | TRBV7-9 | - | - | CASSLPDRSNGYTF | TGTGCCAGCAGCTTACCCGACAGGAGTAATGGCTACACCTTC
TRBJ1-3 | TRBV6-1 | - | - | CASSEGSYTIYF | TGTGCCAGCAGTGAAGGGTCGTACACCATATATTTT
TRBJ1-2 | TRBV6-1 | few | TRBD1 | CASSEGDRASYGYTF | TGTGCCAGCAGTGAAGGGGACAGGGCCTCCTATGGCTACACCTTC
TRBJ2-1 | TRBV7-9 | - | - | CASSQNVDEQFF | TGTGCCAGCAGCCAGAATGTCGATGAGCAGTTCTTC
TRBJ1-2 | TRBV5-5 | - | - | CASSLDGTKVGYTF | TGTGCCAGCAGCTTGGACGGGACAAAGGTGGGCTACACCTTC
TRBJ2-7 | TRBV10-3 | - | TRBD2 | CAISEMGLEVAGGFNEQYF | TGTGCCATCAGTGAGATGGGACTAGAGGTAGCGGGAGGGTTCAACGAGCAGTACTTC
TRBJ1-6 | TRBV19 | - | - | CASSTIGPTNSPLHF | TGTGCCAGTAGTACCATAGGACCAACTAATTCACCCCTCCACTTT
TRBJ1-1 | TRBV7-9 | - | TRBD1 | CASSFASGQGFPLNTEAFF | TGTGCCAGCAGCTTCGCCTCGGGACAGGGTTTCCCACTGAACACTGAAGCTTTCTTT
TRBJ1-1 | TRBV6-5 | once | - | CASSTLQRGNTEAFF | TGTGCCAGCAGTACCCTTCAGAGGGGCAACACTGAAGCTTTCTTT
TRBJ2-7 | TRBV7-9 | - | - | CASTPGVAGEDYEQYF | TGTGCCAGCACCCCAGGGGTGGCGGGAGAGGACTACGAGCAGTACTTC
TRBJ1-4 | TRBV29-1 | - | - | CSVTGRTTNEKLFF | TGCAGCGTTACGGGTCGGACAACTAATGAAAAACTGTTTTTT
TRBJ2-3 | TRBV3-1/TRBV3-2 | - | - | CASSHSWDMIRADTQYF | TGTGCCAGCAGCCACTCCTGGGACATGATCAGGGCAGATACGCAGTATTTT
TRBJ1-3 | TRBV25-1 | - | - | CPTAGGNTIYF | TGTCCGACGGCAGGTGGAAACACCATATATTTT
TRBJ1-1 | TRBV9 | - | - | CASSVSGNRLNTEAFF | TGTGCCAGCAGCGTAAGCGGCAACCGACTGAACACTGAAGCTTTCTTT
TRBJ1-1 | TRBV7-6 | - | TRBD1 | CASRRPGGKDTEAFF | TGTGCCAGCAGGCGCCCAGGGGGGAAGGACACTGAAGCTTTCTTT
TRBJ1-2 | TRBV14 | - | - | CASSLAGTRIRHYGYTF | TGTGCCAGCAGCCTCGCCGGGACAAGGATAAGGCACTATGGCTACACCTTC
TRBJ1-5 | TRBV6-5 | - | - | CASTEWVDQPQHF | TGTGCCAGCACCGAATGGGTGGATCAGCCCCAGCATTTT
TRBJ2-7 | TRBV18 | - | - | CASSPTLSGEQYF | TGTGCCAGCTCACCCACCTTGAGTGGAGAGCAGTACTTC
TRBJ2-2 | TRBV27 | - | TRBD2 | CASSLLAGAATGELFF | TGTGCCAGCAGTTTATTGGCGGGAGCGGCCACCGGGGAGCTGTTTTTT
TRBJ2-5 | TRBV4-1 | - | - | CASSPRDQETQYF | TGCGCCAGCAGCCCAAGGGACCAAGAGACCCAGTACTTC
TRBJ2-3 | TRBV5-1 | few | - | CASSSTGRTDTQYF | TGCGCCAGCAGCTCTACAGGGCGTACAGATACGCAGTATTTT
TRBJ2-3 | TRBV9 | - | TRBD2 | CASSATTSGTDTQYF | TGTGCCAGCAGCGCTACGACTAGCGGCACAGATACGCAGTATTTT
TRBJ2-7 | TRBV6-5 | - | TRBD1 | CASRVAGQAYEQYF | TGTGCCAGCAGAGTTGCCGGACAGGCCTACGAGCAGTACTTC
TRBJ1-4 | TRBV19 | few | TRBD1 | CASSPGTATNEKLFF | TGTGCCAGTAGTCCTGGGACAGCAACTAATGAAAAACTGTTTTTT
TRBJ2-2 | TRBV19 | - | - | CASSSPGTSNTGELFF | TGTGCCAGTAGTTCTCCCGGGACTTCGAACACCGGGGAGCTGTTTTTT